This passage covers 17 T cell receptor beta chains from one sample sequenced in a study of blood T cell repertoires in COVID-19. Assay used: immunoSEQ multiplex PCR; TCRdb lists only in-frame clones, some missing. The sample includes about 59,000 clones, roughly nine tenths of them seen just once. Source material: peripheral blood. These receptors all stem from an elderly man in a cohort sampled during active COVID-19.

The rearrangement uses TRBV12-3 or TRBV12-4 and TRBJ1-4, with 8 nucleotides matching TRBD1. V lost 3 bases, J lost 7 bases, and 1 base stayed unmatched. CDR3 length: 13 residues. CDR3 nucleotide sequence: TGTGCCAGCAGTTTCAGGGGGCCTGAAAAACTGTTTTTT. Protein: CASSFRGPEKLFF.

The V call is TRBV5-1, the J call TRBJ2-2; D is ambiguous. The CDR3 totals 14 residues. Trimming removed 0 bases at V and 4 bases at J, with 7 bases between. CDR1 is SGHRS, CDR2 YFSETQ, per germline. The CDR3 region is CASSLDPGTGELFF. The CDR3 nucleotides are TGCGCCAGCAGCTTGGATCCGGGCACCGGGGAGCTGTTTTTT.

J is TRBJ2-5 and V is TRBV11-3; 9 bases match TRBD1. CDR3 length: 16 amino acids. V trimming: 5 bases; J trimming: 3 bases; junction bases outside the gene matches: 10. Germline lookup yields CDR1 SGHNT and CDR2 YENEEA. CDR3 DNA sequence: TGTGCCAGCAGCCAATCACAGGGGGCCGGGAAAGAGACCCAGTACTTC. It is translated as CASSQSQGAGKETQYF.

The chain recombines TRBV4-3 with TRBJ2-1; TRBD2 agrees at 12 bases. The length of the CDR3 is 17 residues. Trimming removed 4 bases from V and 0 bases from J; junction bases left unmatched: 4. Germline CDR1 and CDR2: LGHNA and YSLEER. CDR3 loop: CASSLMTSGGSYNEQFF. In DNA, the CDR3 is TGCGCCAGCAGCCTCATGACTAGCGGGGGCTCCTACAATGAGCAGTTCTTC.

The rearrangement joins TRBV4-2 to TRBJ2-5; a weak D match, TRBD2 (7 bases). The germline V and J ends were trimmed by 1 base and 4 bases, with 13 bases remaining between them. This CDR3 has 15 residues. In germline, CDR1 is LGHNA, CDR2 YNFKEQ. Written as DNA, the CDR3 is TGTGCCAGCAGCCAAGTTGGGGGGGCCACAGAGACCCAGTACTTC. This codes for CASSQVGGATETQYF.

The chain recombines TRBV9 with TRBJ2-3; tentative D call: TRBD1 (6 bases). CDR3 length: 15 residues. V was cut by 3 bases and J by 4 bases, with 15 bases left in between. Germline V gene data show CDR1 as SGDLS and CDR2 as YYNGEE. CDR3 bases: TGTGCCAGCAGCGCCAATTGGGGGCGCTCAGATACGCAGTATTTT. Residues: CASSANWGRSDTQYF.

V and J are TRBV5-5 and TRBJ2-1; D call uncertain. The CDR3 spans 13 residues. V was trimmed by 4 bases and J by 5 bases, leaving 10 bases between them. Germline CDR1 reads SGHKS; CDR2 reads YYEKEE (reference sequence). CDR3 sequence reads: CASSPVSDNEQFF. The CDR3 DNA sequence: TGTGCCAGCAGCCCCGTGTCGGACAATGAGCAGTTCTTC.

The CDR3 DNA reads as TGTGCCAGCAGCTTGGCAACAGGCCAGAACACTGAAGCTTTCTTT. This translates into CASSLATGQNTEAFF. The chain is built from TRBV5-4 and TRBJ1-1, with TRBD1 as a possible D gene (5 bases). Germline CDR1 SGHNT, CDR2 YYREEE (reference sequence). Trimming removed 0 bases from V and 1 base from J, with 10 bases in between. The CDR3 contains 15 residues.

This chain joins TRBV6-6 and TRBJ1-2; 10 bases map to TRBD1. Germline V gene sequence: CDR1 MNHNY, CDR2 SVGAGI (reference sequence). The CDR3 covers 16 residues. V lost 6 bases to trimming and J lost 6 bases; unmatched junction nucleotides: 13. The CDR3 is CASSWALGTGENGYTF. The CDR3 DNA follows: TGTGCCAGCAGCTGGGCCCTAGGGACAGGGGAAAATGGCTACACCTTC.

This chain links TRBV6-2 or TRBV6-3 with TRBJ1-1; the match to TRBD1 covers 7 bases. Germline V gene data show CDR1 as MNHEY and CDR2 as SVGEGT. The CDR3 runs to 16 residues. Germline trimming cut 5 bases from V and 0 bases from J; bases unmatched to any gene: 9. The DNA of the CDR3 is TGTGCCAGCAGTCTACAGACAGGGACGCTGAACACTGAAGCTTTCTTT. Its protein is CASSLQTGTLNTEAFF.

V is TRBV6-4 and J is TRBJ1-2, with 7 bases matching TRBD1. Trimming cost V 4 bases and J 0 bases; bases outside gene matches: 2. Germline loops: CDR1 MRHNA, CDR2 SNTAGT. This CDR3 comprises 14 residues. The CDR3 DNA reads as TGTGCCAGCAGTGCCGGGACAGCTAACTATGGCTACACCTTC. This encodes CASSAGTANYGYTF.

This chain connects TRBV19 to TRBJ2-5, with D maybe TRBD1 (6 bases). Germline V lookup: CDR1 LNHDA, CDR2 SQIVND (reference sequence). The CDR3 is 13 amino acids. The V and J ends lost 5 bases and 4 bases respectively, with 11 bases between them. The CDR3: CASSGQGRETQYF. CDR3 DNA: TGTGCCAGTAGTGGGCAGGGGAGAGAGACCCAGTACTTC.

The rearrangement links TRBV5-1 to TRBJ2-3; D possibly corresponds to TRBD2 (5 bases). The V end was cut by 5 bases, the J end by 1 base, with 14 bases between. The CDR3 covers 15 residues. CDR1 is SGHRS, CDR2 YFSETQ, per germline. CDR3 DNA sequence: TGCGCCAGCAGTGCCGCGGGCTCCGGCACAGATACGCAGTATTTT. Translated: CASSAAGSGTDTQYF. The complete variable domain, with remaining parts taken from reference TRBV5-1 and TRBJ2-3, reads KAGVTQTPRYLIKTRGQQVTLSCSPISGHRSVSWYQQTPGQGLQFLFEYFSETQRNKGNFPGRFSGRQFSNSRSEMNVSTLELGDSALYLCASSAAGSGTDTQYFGPGTRLTVL.

The chain recombines TRBV5-5 with TRBJ1-3, with 8 bases matching TRBD1. CDR3 length equals 15 residues. The V gene's germline CDR1 is SGHKS and CDR2 YYEKEE (reference sequence). V was clipped by 0 bases and J by 2 bases; unmatched bases: 1. CDR3 loop: CASSLGGQAGNTIYF. As DNA, the CDR3 is TGTGCCAGCAGCTTGGGGGGACAGGCTGGAAACACCATATATTTT.

The rearrangement uses TRBV5-4 and TRBJ2-2, with 8 nucleotides matching TRBD2. Trimming at V came to 3 bases and at J to 6 bases, leaving 10 bases not matched to a gene. Germline V gene data show CDR1 as SGHNT and CDR2 as YYREEE (reference sequence). CDR3 length: 16 amino acids. The CDR3 coding sequence is TGTGCCAGCAGCTCGGTGGGCGGGAGGCTGCCCGGGGAGCTGTTTTTT. It yields the protein CASSSVGGRLPGELFF.

The chain joins TRBV9 to TRBJ1-2; perhaps TRBD1 as D (6 bases). Germline CDR1 is SGDLS and CDR2 is YYNGEE. Trimming cost V 4 bases and J 0 bases, with 13 bases left between them. The CDR3 is 15 residues long. The CDR3 protein is CASSPPGQPNYGYTF. CDR3 in DNA: TGTGCCAGCAGCCCTCCGGGACAACCTAACTATGGCTACACCTTC.

J is TRBJ2-3 and V is TRBV4-1, with 8 nucleotides matching TRBD2. J was trimmed by 2 bases and V by 1 base; bases with no gene match: 5. Germline V CDR1 and CDR2: MGHRA, YSYEKL. CDR3 length equals 16 residues. In DNA form, the CDR3 reads TGCGCCAGCAGCCAAGCCACTAGCGGACACACAGATACGCAGTATTTT. Its protein is CASSQATSGHTDTQYF.